This T cell receptor beta chain appears in the sequencing data of a study of blood T cell repertoires in COVID-19. Turning to the study itself: Donors in the United States, Italy and Spain gave samples during acute or convalescent COVID-19. From T cells, B-cell-depleted T cells, or PBMCs came the material, which was cDNA or gDNA.

In the authors' methods: Scientists estimated how many nucleated cells there were by amplifying reference gene primers. Profiling relied on immunoSEQ multiplex PCR, and the TCRdb table lists in-frame clones only, not all of them. That table supplies the V and J calls and clone size; D and trimming were determined from the DNA. Of fewer than 700,000 clones in the sample, 85% to 90% were seen once. The sequenced material came from peripheral blood. This TCR was sampled from a woman aged 45-65 years with COVID-19, enrolled during active disease.

CDR3 in amino acids: CASSLPTGKSEQYF. The DNA of the CDR3 is TGCGCCAGCAGCCTTCCGACAGGGAAGTCCGAGCAGTACTTC. This rearrangement joins TRBV5-1 to TRBJ2-7, with 7 bases matching TRBD1. There are 14 residues in the CDR3. With 4 bases clipped from V and 6 bases from J, the junction kept 10 bases outside the gene matches. Looked up from germline, CDR1 is SGHRS and CDR2 is YFSETQ.